This T cell receptor beta chain was observed in a study of tumor-infiltrating lymphocytes in localized non-small cell lung cancer. In the study overall: Patients included smokers and never-smokers with various histologies, some sampled after neoadjuvant chemotherapy.

Profiling relied on immunoSEQ multiplex PCR, and the TCRdb table lists in-frame clones only, not all of them. Seen here are about 12,000 clones, approximately 84% observed once, and the top ten hold around 13%. The germline V gene encodes CDR1 SEHNR and CDR2 FQNEAQ (reference sequence). The CDR3 spans 12 residues. Trimming took 4 bases from V and 7 from J, leaving 10 bases between them. The table lists this clone with a few counts. The sample comprised lung tumor tissue. The TCR was taken from a human donor with non-small cell lung cancer. V gene TRBV7-9 combines with J gene TRBJ1-2, with D unclear. CDR3 sequence: CASSSRRTGYTF. The CDR3 coding sequence is TGTGCCAGCAGCTCACGTAGGACTGGCTACACCTTC. Full variable domain (remainder filled in from reference TRBV7-9 and TRBJ1-2): DTGVSQNPRHKITKRGQNVTFRCDPISEHNRLYWYRQTLGQGPEFLTYFQNEAQLEKSRLLSDRFSAERPKGSFSTLEIQRTEQGDSAMYLCASSSRRTGYTFGSGTRLTVV.